This T cell receptor beta chain was profiled in a study of OX40 agonist ivuxolimab in advanced cancers. On the study more broadly: Two cutaneous melanoma patients and one hepatocellular carcinoma patient, three in all, had partial responses. The study's findings and limits: On average, CD8+ T cells had more expanded clones than CD4+.

Concerning this clone itself: Antigen unknown.

The CDR3 contains 16 residues. V shed 0 bases, J shed 6 bases, and the junction held 4 bases outside the gene matches. The germline gives CDR1 LGHNA, CDR2 YNFKEQ. Sequencing was performed with immunoSEQ multiplex PCR; in TCRdb, only in-frame clones are kept and a portion is missing. There are tens of thousands of clones in the sample; about 89% occur only once, and almost 8.5% lies in the top ten. This chain joins TRBV4-2 and TRBJ2-1, with TRBD2 matching over 11 bases. Material: CD4+ or CD8+ T cells sorted from blood, obtained in a trial of the OX40 agonist ivuxolimab. This TCR derives from an adult with an advanced solid tumor such as melanoma, head and neck, liver or kidney cancer. CDR3 in amino acids: CASSQDPLAGGNEQFF. DNA for the CDR3: TGTGCCAGCAGCCAAGATCCCCTAGCGGGGGGCAATGAGCAGTTCTTC.